The 21 T cell receptor beta chains below all came from one sample that was sequenced in a study of blood T cell repertoires in COVID-19. Data came from immunoSEQ multiplex PCR; TCRdb stores just in-frame clones and leaves some out. Of some 330,000 clones in the sample, over 70% were seen once. The specimen sequenced was PBMCs or T cells enriched from blood (not recorded which). The receptors were sampled from a man aged 30 to 39 who had recovered from COVID-19.

The CDR3 spells CASRMRGLNNSPLHF. In nucleotides, the CDR3 is TGTGCCAGTCGTATGCGGGGGCTCAATAATTCACCCCTCCACTTT. The V call is TRBV5-8, the J call TRBJ1-6; D is possibly TRBD1 (6 bases). Per the germline V gene, CDR1 is SGHTS and CDR2 is YDEGEE. CDR3 length: 15 residues. The germline V and J ends were trimmed by 8 bases and 5 bases, with 17 bases remaining between them.

The rearrangement joins TRBV29-1 to TRBJ2-7, with TRBD2 as a possible D gene (6 bases). The germline CDR1 and CDR2 sequences are SQVTM and ANQGSEA. The CDR3 totals 13 residues. V lost 2 bases and J 4 bases, leaving 12 bases between the germline ends. DNA of the CDR3: TGCAGCGTTGAAAAGGCAGGGACTTACGAGCAGTACTTC. Its protein product is CSVEKAGTYEQYF.

This clone was picked up one time. The chain recombines TRBV24-1 with TRBJ2-1; the match to TRBD1 covers 7 bases. CDR3 length equals 15 residues. V was pared by 3 bases and J by 9 bases, with 10 bases of the junction left unmatched. Germline assignment: CDR1 KGHDR and CDR2 SFDVKD. The CDR3 coding sequence is TGTGCCACCAGTGATCCCGGGACAGCTCTAGGTGAGCAGTTCTTC. Translation: CATSDPGTALGEQFF.

The V gene is TRBV6-5, the J gene TRBJ1-6, with 9 bases aligning to TRBD1. CDR1 and CDR2 (germline): MNHEY, SVGAGI. The CDR3 length is 15 residues. Trimming removed 6 bases from V and 10 bases from J; junction bases left unmatched: 10. For the CDR3, the DNA is TGTGCCAGCAGGTCGGAGGGGACAGGGTCATCACCCCTCCACTTT. The encoded protein is CASRSEGTGSSPLHF.

This chain links TRBV12-1 with TRBJ1-2; the table assigns TRBD1, which was not confirmed against the DNA. TRBV12-1 is a pseudogene. This CDR3 comprises 11 residues. As DNA, the CDR3 is TGTGCCAGCAGCCCCTGGGACAGGGCCAACTTC. Its protein is CASSPWDRANF.

The CDR3 nucleotides are TGTGCCAGCAGTCCCAGACAGACAGATCAGCCCCAGCATTTT. It encodes CASSPRQTDQPQHF. V is TRBV27 and J is TRBJ1-5; a weak D match, TRBD1 (5 bases). Germline loops: CDR1 MNHEY, CDR2 SMNVEV (reference sequence). V was cut by 5 bases and J by 5 bases, with 13 bases left in between. The CDR3 has 14 residues.

The V gene is TRBV6-5, the J gene TRBJ1-5; 8 nucleotides line up with TRBD1. The CDR3 sequence is 16 residues long. The germline V gene encodes CDR1 MNHEY and CDR2 SVGAGI. Trimming at V came to 4 bases and at J to 7 bases, leaving 12 bases not matched to a gene. The CDR3 here is CASSSSPPGGGQPQHF. The CDR3 DNA is TGTGCCAGCAGTTCCTCCCCACCAGGGGGCGGACAGCCCCAGCATTTT.

The chain links TRBV25-1 to TRBJ1-5; 8 bases are a match to TRBD1. Germline V lookup: CDR1 MGHDK, CDR2 SYGVNS. The CDR3 runs 15 residues. V lost 3 bases, J lost 1 base, and 2 bases stayed unmatched. The CDR3 DNA follows: TGTGCCAGCAGTGAGACAGGGGCGAGCAATCAGCCCCAGCATTTT. It is translated as CASSETGASNQPQHF.

The CDR3 DNA follows: TGTGCCTGGAGTGAGGCAGGGGAGTCACCCCTCCACTTT. The encoded protein is CAWSEAGESPLHF. This chain connects TRBV30 to TRBJ1-6, with a weak D call TRBD1 (6 bases). There are 13 residues in the CDR3. Trimming took 1 base from V and 10 from J, leaving 11 bases between them. Germline V gene lookup returns CDR1 GTSNPN and CDR2 SVGIG (reference sequence).

This clone was detected only once. The chain couples TRBV2 to TRBJ2-7, with D uncertain. V lost 7 bases, J lost 0 bases, and 13 bases lay in between. Germline values: CDR1 SNHLY, CDR2 FYNNEI. The CDR3 covers 14 residues. The CDR3 DNA is TGTGCCAGCATCCCGTATGTTTCCTCCTACGAGCAGTACTTC. Translation: CASIPYVSSYEQYF. The full variable domain, rest sourced from reference TRBV2 and TRBJ2-7, is EPEVTQTPSHQVTQMGQEVILRCVPISNHLYFYWYRQILGQKVEFLVSFYNNEISEKSEIFDDQFSVERPDGSNFTLKIRSTKLEDSAMYFCASIPYVSSYEQYFGPGTRLTVT.

J is TRBJ2-7 and V is TRBV2, with TRBD1 identical over 8 bases. The V gene end was trimmed by 5 bases and the J gene end by 5 bases; junction bases not matched to a gene: 5. The CDR3 has 13 amino acids. Germline assignment: CDR1 SNHLY and CDR2 FYNNEI. The CDR3 loop reads CASSREQGDEQYF. The CDR3 DNA reads TGTGCCAGCAGTCGGGAACAGGGGGACGAGCAGTACTTC.

The gene calls are TRBV2 and TRBJ1-6, with D uncertain. Germline V gives CDR1 SNHLY, CDR2 FYNNEI. The ends were cut back, 8 bases at V and 9 bases at J, with 11 bases in the middle. There are 12 residues in the CDR3. The CDR3 sequence is CASGLRRSPLHF. The CDR3 DNA follows: TGTGCCAGCGGGCTAAGGCGTTCACCCCTCCACTTT.

J is TRBJ1-1 and V is TRBV9, with 7 bases lining up with TRBD1. With 3 bases clipped from V and 1 base from J, the junction kept 3 bases outside the gene matches. This CDR3 has 14 residues. Per germline, CDR1 SGDLS and CDR2 YYNGEE. CDR3: CASSGQGENTEAFF. CDR3 in DNA: TGTGCCAGCAGCGGCCAGGGGGAGAACACTGAAGCTTTCTTT.

V usage is TRBV6-5 and J usage is TRBJ1-6; a possible D gene is TRBD1 (6 bases). CDR1 is MNHEY, CDR2 SVGAGI, per germline. Trimming took off 0 bases at V and 8 bases at J, with 8 bases between the two ends. The CDR3 consists of 14 residues. The CDR3 sequence: CASSYSYRDSPLHF. The CDR3 DNA is TGTGCCAGCAGTTACTCTTACAGGGATTCACCCCTCCACTTT.

This clone has a single count. This chain connects TRBV2 to TRBJ1-4, with 9 bases identical to TRBD1. CDR3 size: 14 residues. Trimming cost V 3 bases and J 8 bases; bases outside gene matches: 4. CDR1 SNHLY and CDR2 FYNNEI come from the germline V gene. This CDR3 reads CASSDPDRGEKLFF. In DNA, the CDR3 is TGTGCCAGCAGTGACCCGGACAGGGGAGAAAAACTGTTTTTT.

J is TRBJ1-2 and V is TRBV9; 9 nucleotides match TRBD1. The CDR3 runs to 13 residues. The ends lost 5 bases at V and 12 bases at J; junction bases unmatched: 11. Germline V gives CDR1 SGDLS, CDR2 YYNGEE. CDR3 bases: TGTGCCAGCAGGGCGACCGGGACAGGGTTACACACCTTC. It is translated as CASRATGTGLHTF.

The rearrangement uses TRBV9 and TRBJ1-2; D might be TRBD1 (5 bases). CDR3 length: 16 amino acids. V lost 0 bases to trimming and J lost 8 bases, with 20 bases between them. Germline CDR1 is SGDLS and CDR2 is YYNGEE. The chain's CDR3 is CASSVVPDETGYGYTF. CDR3 bases: TGTGCCAGCAGCGTAGTTCCGGATGAAACAGGTTACGGCTACACCTTC.

This sequence joins TRBV3-1 (or the pseudogene TRBV3-2) and TRBJ2-1; weak D call: TRBD1 (6 bases). Germline CDR1 LGHDT, CDR2 YNNKEL (reference sequence). The V gene lost 3 bases and the J gene lost 10 bases, with 13 bases spanning the gap. The CDR3 is 13 amino acids. The CDR3 DNA reads TGTGCCAGCAGCCATGCCCTAGGGACAGAGCAGTTCTTC. Its translation is CASSHALGTEQFF.

This clone was observed once. The chain uses TRBV4-1 and TRBJ2-6; D perhaps matches TRBD1 (6 bases). Germline CDR1 reads MGHRA; CDR2 reads YSYEKL. The CDR3 is made up of 16 amino acids. V lost 2 bases and J 2 bases, leaving 10 bases between the germline ends. The CDR3: CASSQQGGTGANVLTF. In DNA, the CDR3 is TGCGCCAGCAGCCAACAAGGGGGTACTGGGGCCAACGTCCTGACTTTC.

V gene TRBV11-2 combines with J gene TRBJ1-2; 7 bases match TRBD1. In germline, CDR1 is SGHAT, CDR2 FQNNGV. This CDR3 has 16 residues. Trimming took 6 bases from V and 8 from J; bases not matched to a gene: 18. The CDR3 DNA sequence: TGTGCCAGCAGGGAGGGATTCGGGGCAGGGGGAATCGGCTACACCTTC. This translates into CASREGFGAGGIGYTF.

Concerning this clone itself: Other DNA variants within this sample encode the same CDR3. This chain connects TRBV9 to TRBJ2-7; 9 nucleotides match TRBD1. V was pared by 5 bases and J by 6 bases, with 12 bases of the junction left unmatched. The CDR3 is 15 residues long. Germline V lookup: CDR1 SGDLS, CDR2 YYNGEE. The chain's CDR3 is CASSRDRDRVREQYF. CDR3 DNA sequence: TGTGCCAGCAGTCGTGACCGGGACAGGGTCCGCGAGCAGTACTTC.